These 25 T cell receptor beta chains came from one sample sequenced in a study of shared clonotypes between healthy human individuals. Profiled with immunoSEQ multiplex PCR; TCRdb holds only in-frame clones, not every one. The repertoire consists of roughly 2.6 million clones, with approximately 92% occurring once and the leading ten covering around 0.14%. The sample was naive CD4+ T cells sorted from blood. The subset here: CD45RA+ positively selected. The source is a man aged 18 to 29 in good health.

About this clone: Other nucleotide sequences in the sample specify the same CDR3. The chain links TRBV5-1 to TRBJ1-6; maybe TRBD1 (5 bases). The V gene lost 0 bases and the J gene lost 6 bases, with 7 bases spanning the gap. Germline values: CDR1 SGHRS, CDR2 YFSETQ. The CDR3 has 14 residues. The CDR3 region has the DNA TGCGCCAGCAGCTTGGGACAGCCTAATTCACCCCTCCACTTT. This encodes CASSLGQPNSPLHF.

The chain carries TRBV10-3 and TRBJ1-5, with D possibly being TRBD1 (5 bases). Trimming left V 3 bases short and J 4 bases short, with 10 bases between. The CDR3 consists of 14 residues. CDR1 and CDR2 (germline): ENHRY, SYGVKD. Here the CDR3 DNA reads TGTGCCATCAGTGAAGCGGACATAAATCAGCCCCAGCATTTT. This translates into CAISEADINQPQHF.

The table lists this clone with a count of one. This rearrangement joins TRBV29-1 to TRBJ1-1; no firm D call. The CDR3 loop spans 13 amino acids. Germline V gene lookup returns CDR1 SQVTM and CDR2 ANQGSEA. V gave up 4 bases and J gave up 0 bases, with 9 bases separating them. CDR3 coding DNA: TGCAGCGTTGCATCCGCTATGAACACTGAAGCTTTCTTT. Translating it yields CSVASAMNTEAFF.

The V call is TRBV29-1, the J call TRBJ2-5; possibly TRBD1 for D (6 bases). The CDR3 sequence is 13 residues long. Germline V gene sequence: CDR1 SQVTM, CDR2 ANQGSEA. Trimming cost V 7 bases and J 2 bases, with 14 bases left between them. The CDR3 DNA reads TGCAGCGCCGTAAGGGGGAATCAAGAGACCCAGTACTTC. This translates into CSAVRGNQETQYF.

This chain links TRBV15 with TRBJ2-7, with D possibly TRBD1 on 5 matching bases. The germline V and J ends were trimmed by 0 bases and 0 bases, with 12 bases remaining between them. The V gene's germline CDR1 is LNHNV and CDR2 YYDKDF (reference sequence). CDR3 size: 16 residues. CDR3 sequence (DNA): TGTGCCACCAGCAGAGAGAGTAGGGGAATCTCCTACGAGCAGTACTTC. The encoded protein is CATSRESRGISYEQYF.

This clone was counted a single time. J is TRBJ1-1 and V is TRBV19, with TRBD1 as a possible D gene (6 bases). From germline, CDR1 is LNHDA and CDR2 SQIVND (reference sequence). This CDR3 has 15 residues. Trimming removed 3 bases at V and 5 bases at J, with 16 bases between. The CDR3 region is CASSIQGRGATEAFF. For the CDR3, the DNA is TGTGCCAGTAGTATTCAGGGAAGGGGGGCTACTGAAGCTTTCTTT. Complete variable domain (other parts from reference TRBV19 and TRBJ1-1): DGGITQSPKYLFRKEGQNVTLSCEQNLNHDAMYWYRQDPGQGLRLIYYSQIVNDFQKGDIAEGYSVSREKKESFPLTVTSAQKNPTAFYLCASSIQGRGATEAFFGQGTRLTVV.

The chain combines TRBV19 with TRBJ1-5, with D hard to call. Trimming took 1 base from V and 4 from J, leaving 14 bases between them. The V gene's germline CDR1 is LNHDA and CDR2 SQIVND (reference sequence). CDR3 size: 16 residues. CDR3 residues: CASSIVARIGNQPQHF. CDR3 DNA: TGTGCCAGTAGTATAGTCGCCCGGATCGGGAATCAGCCCCAGCATTTT.

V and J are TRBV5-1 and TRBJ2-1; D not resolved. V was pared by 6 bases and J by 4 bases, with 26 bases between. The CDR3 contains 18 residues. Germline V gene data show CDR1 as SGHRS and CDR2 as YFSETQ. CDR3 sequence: CASTYEGNAPGWYNEQFF. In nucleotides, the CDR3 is TGCGCCAGCACCTACGAAGGTAACGCCCCCGGGTGGTACAATGAGCAGTTCTTC.

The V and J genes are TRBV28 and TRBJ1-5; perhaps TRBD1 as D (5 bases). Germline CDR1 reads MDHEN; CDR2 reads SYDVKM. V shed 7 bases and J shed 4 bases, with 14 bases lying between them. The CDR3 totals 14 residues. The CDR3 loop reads CASTRDGVNQPQHF. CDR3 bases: TGTGCCAGCACCCGGGACGGAGTAAATCAGCCCCAGCATTTT.

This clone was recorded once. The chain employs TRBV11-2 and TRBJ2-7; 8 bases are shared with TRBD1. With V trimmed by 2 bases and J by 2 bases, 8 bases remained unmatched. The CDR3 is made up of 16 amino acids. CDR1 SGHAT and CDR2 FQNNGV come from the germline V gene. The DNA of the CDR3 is TGTGCCAGCAGCTTATTCGGACAGGGTCTGCCCTACGAGCAGTACTTC. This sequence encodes CASSLFGQGLPYEQYF.

The CDR3 region has the DNA TGCGCCAGCAGCCAAGAGGTCTCCGTTTCCGGGGAGCTGTTTTTT. Translation: CASSQEVSVSGELFF. This rearrangement joins TRBV4-1 to TRBJ2-2, with D unresolved. V lost 0 bases to trimming and J lost 6 bases, with 11 bases between them. Looked up from germline, CDR1 is MGHRA and CDR2 is YSYEKL. The CDR3 loop spans 15 amino acids.

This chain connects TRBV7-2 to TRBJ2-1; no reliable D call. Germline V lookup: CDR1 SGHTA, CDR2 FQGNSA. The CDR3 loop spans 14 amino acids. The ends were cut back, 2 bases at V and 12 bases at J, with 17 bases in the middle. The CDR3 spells CASSLQAGTSAQFF. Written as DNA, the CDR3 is TGTGCCAGCAGCTTACAGGCAGGCACCAGTGCGCAGTTCTTC. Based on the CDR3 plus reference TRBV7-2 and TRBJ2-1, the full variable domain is GAGVSQSPSNKVTEKGKDVELRCDPISGHTALYWYRQSLGQGLEFLIYFQGNSAPDKSGLPSDRFSAERTGGSVSTLTIQRTQQEDSAVYLCASSLQAGTSAQFFGPGTRLTVL.

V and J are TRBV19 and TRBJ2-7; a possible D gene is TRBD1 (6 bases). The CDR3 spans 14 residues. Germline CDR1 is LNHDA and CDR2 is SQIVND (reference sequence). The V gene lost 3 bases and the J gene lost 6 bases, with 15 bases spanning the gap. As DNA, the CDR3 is TGTGCCAGTAGTATTACAGGGTTGTCCCTCGAGCAGTACTTC. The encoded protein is CASSITGLSLEQYF.

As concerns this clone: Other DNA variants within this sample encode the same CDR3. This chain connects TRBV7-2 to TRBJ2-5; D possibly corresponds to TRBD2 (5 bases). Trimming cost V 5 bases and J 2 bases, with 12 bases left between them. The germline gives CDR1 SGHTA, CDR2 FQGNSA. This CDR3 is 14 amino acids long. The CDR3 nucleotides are TGTGCCAGCAGCCGAGGGCGGCAGCAAGAGACCCAGTACTTC. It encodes CASSRGRQQETQYF.

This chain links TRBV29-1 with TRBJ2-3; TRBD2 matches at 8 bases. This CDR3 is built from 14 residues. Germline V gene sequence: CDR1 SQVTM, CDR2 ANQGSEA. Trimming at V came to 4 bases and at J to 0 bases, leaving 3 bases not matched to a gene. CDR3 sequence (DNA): TGCAGCGTTGGGCCTAGCGGGAGCACAGATACGCAGTATTTT. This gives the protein CSVGPSGSTDTQYF.

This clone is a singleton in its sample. CDR3 in amino acids: CASSQATSGAAVGDTQYF. Written as DNA, the CDR3 is TGCGCCAGCAGCCAGGCCACTAGCGGGGCCGCGGTGGGAGATACGCAGTATTTT. The rearrangement joins TRBV5-1 to TRBJ2-3; 10 nucleotides match TRBD2. Per the germline V gene, CDR1 is SGHRS and CDR2 is YFSETQ. The CDR3 extends over 18 amino acids. V lost 4 bases to trimming and J lost 5 bases; unmatched junction nucleotides: 16.

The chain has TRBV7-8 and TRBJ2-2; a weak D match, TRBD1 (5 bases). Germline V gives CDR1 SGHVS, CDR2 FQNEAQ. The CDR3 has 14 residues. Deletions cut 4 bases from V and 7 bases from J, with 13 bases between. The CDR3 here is CASSSQGHVGELFF. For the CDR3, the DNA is TGTGCCAGCAGCTCCCAGGGCCATGTCGGGGAGCTGTTTTTT. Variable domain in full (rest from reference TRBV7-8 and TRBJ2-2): GAGVSQSPRYKVAKRGQDVALRCDPISGHVSLFWYQQALGQGPEFLTYFQNEAQLDKSGLPSDRFFAERPEGSVSTLKIQRTQQEDSAVYLCASSSQGHVGELFFGEGSRLTVL.

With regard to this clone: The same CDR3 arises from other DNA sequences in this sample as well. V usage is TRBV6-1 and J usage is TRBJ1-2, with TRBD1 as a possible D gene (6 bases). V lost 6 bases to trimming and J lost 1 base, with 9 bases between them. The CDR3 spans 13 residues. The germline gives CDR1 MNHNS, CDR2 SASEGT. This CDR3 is CASSPDSNYGYTF. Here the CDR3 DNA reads TGTGCCAGCAGCCCGGACAGTAACTATGGCTACACCTTC.

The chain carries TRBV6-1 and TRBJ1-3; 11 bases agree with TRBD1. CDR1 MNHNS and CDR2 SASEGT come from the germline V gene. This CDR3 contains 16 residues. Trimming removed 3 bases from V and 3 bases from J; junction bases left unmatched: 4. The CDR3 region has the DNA TGTGCCAGCAGTGATATCGGGACAGGGGGTGGAAACACCATATATTTT. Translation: CASSDIGTGGGNTIYF.

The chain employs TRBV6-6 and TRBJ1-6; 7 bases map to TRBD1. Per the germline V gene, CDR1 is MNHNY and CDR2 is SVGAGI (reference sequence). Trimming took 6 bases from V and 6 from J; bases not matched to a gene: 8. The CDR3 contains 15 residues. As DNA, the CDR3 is TGTGCCAGCAGAAATAAACAGGGGCCTAATTCACCCCTCCACTTT. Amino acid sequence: CASRNKQGPNSPLHF.

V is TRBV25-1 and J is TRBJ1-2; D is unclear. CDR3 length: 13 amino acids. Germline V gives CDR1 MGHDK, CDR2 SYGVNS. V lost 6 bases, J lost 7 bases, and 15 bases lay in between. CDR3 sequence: CASSLGPWVGYTF. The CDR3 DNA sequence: TGTGCCAGCAGCCTTGGTCCTTGGGTTGGCTACACCTTC.

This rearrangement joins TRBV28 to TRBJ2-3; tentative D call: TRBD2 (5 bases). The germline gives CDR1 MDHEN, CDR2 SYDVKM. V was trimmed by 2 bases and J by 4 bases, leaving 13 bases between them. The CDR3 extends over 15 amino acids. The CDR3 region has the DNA TGTGCCAGCAGTTTAAGAGGAGGAGTTGCAGATACGCAGTATTTT. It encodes CASSLRGGVADTQYF.

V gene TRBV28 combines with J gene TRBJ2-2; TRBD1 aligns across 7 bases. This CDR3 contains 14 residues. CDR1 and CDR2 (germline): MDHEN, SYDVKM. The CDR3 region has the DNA TGTGTCATAGGGAACAGGGGATTAACCGGGGAGCTGTTTTTT. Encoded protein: CVIGNRGLTGELFF. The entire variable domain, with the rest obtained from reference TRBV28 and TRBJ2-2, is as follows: DVKVTQSSRYLVKRTGEKVFLECVQDMDHENMFWYRQDPGLGLRLIYFSYDVKMKEKGDIPEGYSVSREKKERFSLILESASTNQTSMYLCVIGNRGLTGELFFGEGSRLTVL.

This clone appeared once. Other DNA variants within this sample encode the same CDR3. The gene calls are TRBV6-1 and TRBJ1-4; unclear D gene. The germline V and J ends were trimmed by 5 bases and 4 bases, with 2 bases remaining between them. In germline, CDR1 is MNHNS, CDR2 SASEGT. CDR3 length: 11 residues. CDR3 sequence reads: CASSHNEKLFF. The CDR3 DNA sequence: TGTGCCAGCAGTCATAATGAAAAACTGTTTTTT.

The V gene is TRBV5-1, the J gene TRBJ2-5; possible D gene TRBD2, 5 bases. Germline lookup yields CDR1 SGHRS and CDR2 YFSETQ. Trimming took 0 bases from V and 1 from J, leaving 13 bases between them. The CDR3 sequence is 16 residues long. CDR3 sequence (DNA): TGCGCCAGCAGCTTGGGGCTAGCATATGTCCAAGAGACCCAGTACTTC. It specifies CASSLGLAYVQETQYF.